A single sample gave rise to the 32 T cell receptor beta chains below, sequenced in a study of tumor and adjacent non-tumor tissue in lung cancer (dated by TCRdb to between 2018 and 2020). Bulk unsorted tissue served as the source for RNA extraction, and RNA quality was assessed using a NanoDrop ND-1000 and an Agilent 2100. The protocol used for the library was multiplex PCR. Sequencer: Illumina HiSeq 2500. TCRbeta libraries were constructed through three rounds of nested PCR with primers (Table S4) according to protocols modified from ARM-PCR. TCRdb reran the public reads through fastp at Q25 and MiXCR, keeping productive beta chains. One record per CDR3 amino acid sequence lists the most common genes and DNA. For this sample there are about 200,000 distinct CDR3 sequences; about two thirds appear just once. Less than 25% of the sample comes from the top ten. The sequenced material came from lung tumor tissue. All receptors derive from a man aged 55 to 70 with non-small cell lung cancer.

The chain links TRBV20-1 to TRBJ1-5; the D is unclear. This CDR3 has 14 amino acids. Trimming removed 6 bases from V and 0 bases from J, with 12 bases in between. Germline values: CDR1 DFQATT, CDR2 SNEGSKA (reference sequence). The CDR3 reads CSAPTSDSNQPQHF. CDR3 DNA sequence: TGCAGTGCCCCCACCAGCGATAGCAATCAGCCCCAGCATTTT.

As to this clonotype: Its ends do not fully match the called genes, so a read error is possible. The CDR3 loop is CSASGTSDYEQYF. The CDR3 nucleotides are TGCAGTGCATCTGGGACTAGTGACTACGAACAGTACTTC. The chain carries TRBV20-1 and TRBJ2-7; TRBD2 agrees at 8 bases. The CDR3 runs to 13 residues. Germline V CDR1 and CDR2: DFQATT, SNEGSKA (reference sequence).

This clonotype was seen a handful of times. This rearrangement joins TRBV24-1 to TRBJ2-7, with D perhaps TRBD2 (6 bases). The germline CDR1 and CDR2 sequences are KGHDR and SFDVKD. The CDR3 length is 15 residues. V was clipped by 4 bases and J by 0 bases, with 12 bases between them. The CDR3 here is CATSEPGLYSYEQYF. The CDR3 bases are TGTGCCACCAGTGAACCGGGACTTTACTCCTACGAGCAGTACTTC.

To note about this clonotype: A much larger clone is a single base away; this may be a read error. The chain uses TRBV20-1 and TRBJ2-7; possible D gene TRBD2, 6 bases. Trimming took 5 bases from V and 5 from J, leaving 16 bases between them. Looked up from germline, CDR1 is DFQATT and CDR2 is SNEGSKA (reference sequence). The CDR3 spans 13 residues. In nucleotides, the CDR3 is TGCAGTGCTCCAAAGTCCGGGGGAGACGAGCAGTACTTC. Translating gives CSAPKSGGDEQYF.

On this clonotype: The junction differs from germline at one of its ends, possibly a read error. The chain links TRBV5-4 to TRBJ2-6, with D possibly being TRBD1 (5 bases). The length of the CDR3 is 15 residues. Germline values: CDR1 SGHNT, CDR2 YYREEE (reference sequence). The CDR3 bases are TGTGCCAGCAGAGGGGATTTCCCTGGGTCCAACGTCCTGACTTTC. Residues: CASRGDFPGSNVLTF. The complete variable domain, with remaining parts taken from reference TRBV5-4 and TRBJ2-6, reads ETGVTQSPTHLIKTRGQQVTLRCSSQSGHNTVSWYQQALGQGPQFIFQYYREEENGRGNFPPRFSGLQFPNYSSELNVNALELDDSALYLCASRGDFPGSNVLTFGAGSRLTVL.

This clonotype occurred once. The J gene is TRBJ1-2, the V gene TRBV6-5; a weak D match, TRBD1 (5 bases). Per germline, CDR1 MNHEY and CDR2 SVGAGI. V dropped 0 bases and J dropped 4 bases, with 9 bases sitting between them. The CDR3 is 14 residues long. DNA for the CDR3: TGTGCCAGCAGTTACTCCGAGGGGCCCTATGGCTACACCTTC. It translates to CASSYSEGPYGYTF.

A note on this clonotype: Germline and junction disagree at one end, which may indicate a read error. V gene TRBV4-2 combines with J gene TRBJ2-5, with D maybe TRBD2 (6 bases). The V gene's germline CDR1 is LGHNA and CDR2 YNFKEQ. The CDR3 has 16 residues. The CDR3 is CDSSQVAGGSQETQYF. In DNA form, the CDR3 reads TGTGACAGCAGCCAAGTGGCAGGAGGGTCCCAAGAGACCCAGTACTTC.

A word on this clonotype: An end of the junction differs from the germline gene, which may be a read error. The CDR3 reads CAISSGDRRSRELFF. The CDR3 bases are TGTGCCATCAGCTCAGGGGACAGGCGGTCCAGGGAGCTGTTTTTT. This rearrangement joins TRBV11-3 to TRBJ2-2, with TRBD1 matching over 8 bases. Germline V CDR1 and CDR2: SGHNT, YENEEA. This CDR3 has 15 residues.

Of note for this clonotype: This may stem from a read error, because a much larger clone lies one nucleotide away. The chain has TRBV20-1 and TRBJ2-7; D not certain. Germline V gives CDR1 DFQATT, CDR2 SNEGSKA (reference sequence). The CDR3 spans 13 residues. CDR3 nucleotides: TGCAGTGCTTCTCTGACACACTCCTACGAGCAGCACTTC. Its protein product is CSASLTHSYEQHF.

The V gene is TRBV20-1, the J gene TRBJ1-2; D remains ambiguous. This CDR3 comprises 15 residues. Germline CDR1 DFQATT, CDR2 SNEGSKA (reference sequence). Trimming took off 5 bases at V and 4 bases at J, with 20 bases between the two ends. This CDR3 reads CSASYSRKGSYGYTF. CDR3 in DNA: TGCAGTGCTTCATACTCTCGCAAGGGTAGCTATGGCTACACCTTC.

As concerns this clonotype: A much larger clone lies one base from this, so it may be a read error. CDR3 DNA: TGTGCCAGCAGGGGAATGTGGTTTCGCTACACCTTC. Amino acid sequence: CASRGMWFRYTF. The chain links TRBV28 to TRBJ1-2, with D hard to call. This CDR3 is built from 12 residues. Trimming removed 6 bases at V and 9 bases at J, with 14 bases between. Germline CDR1 reads MDHEN; CDR2 reads SYDVKM.

Points on this clonotype: One end of the junction does not line up with germline, which may come from a read error. This chain connects TRBV11-3 to TRBJ1-1; 8 bases agree with TRBD1. The CDR3 extends over 15 amino acids. Germline V CDR1 and CDR2: SGHNT, YENEEA. CDR3 DNA sequence: TGTGTCAGCAGCTTGAGGACAGGGATGAACACTGAAGCTTTATTT. Protein: CVSSLRTGMNTEALF.

This clonotype is a singleton in its sample. Since a much larger clone is just one base distant, this may be a read error. V gene TRBV12-3 or TRBV12-4 combines with J gene TRBJ1-6; D remains unclear. The CDR3 covers 12 residues. The DNA for the CDR3 is TGTGCCAGCAGTTTTGCCTACTCACACCTCCACTTT. Translating gives CASSFAYSHLHF.

About this clonotype itself: With a much larger clone just one base away, this may be a read error. This chain uses TRBV20-1 with TRBJ2-1; perhaps TRBD1 as D (5 bases). V gave up 6 bases and J gave up 6 bases, with 15 bases separating them. The CDR3 runs 13 residues. CDR1 is DFQATT, CDR2 SNEGSKA, per germline (reference sequence). Here the CDR3 DNA reads TGCAGTGCCCTCCTACCAGGGATCAATGAGCAGTTCTTC. Translated, it gives CSALLPGINEQFF.

The chain couples TRBV6-6 to TRBJ2-7; TRBD1 aligns across 12 bases. Trimming took 6 bases from V and 2 from J; bases not matched to a gene: 8. The germline gives CDR1 MNHNY, CDR2 SVGAGI (reference sequence). The CDR3 has 16 amino acids. The CDR3 coding sequence is TGTGCCAGCAGATCAACCGGGACAGGGGGCGCCTACGAGCAGTACTTC. Translating gives CASRSTGTGGAYEQYF.

A single count supports this clonotype. Germline is not matched at one junction end, which may reflect a read error. The chain couples TRBV11-1 to TRBJ2-7; 9 nucleotides line up with TRBD1. This CDR3 has 16 residues. Germline V lookup: CDR1 SGHAT, CDR2 FQDESV (reference sequence). The CDR3 DNA is TGTGCCAGCATCTTTTCCGGACAGGGGATACCCTACGAGAAGTACTTC. It translates to CASIFSGQGIPYEKYF.

Points on this clonotype: Since a much larger clone is just one base distant, this may be a read error. The gene calls are TRBV29-1 and TRBJ1-2, with 10 bases that match TRBD1. Looked up from germline, CDR1 is SQVTM and CDR2 is ANQGSEA. The CDR3 contains 14 residues. The CDR3: CSVGDRGLGYAYTF. The CDR3 DNA reads TGCAGCGTTGGAGACAGGGGGCTCGGCTATGCCTACACCTTC.

In nucleotides, the CDR3 is TGTGCCAGCAGCCAAGAAGGTAGGGAGCAGTACTTC. Translation: CASSQEGREQYF. This chain links TRBV4-2 with TRBJ2-7; the D is unclear. The CDR3 has 12 residues. Germline-derived CDR1 and CDR2 are LGHNA and YNFKEQ. The ends were cut back, 0 bases at V and 7 bases at J, with 7 bases in the middle.

The chain has TRBV4-3 and TRBJ2-2; the D gene is possibly TRBD1 (6 bases). Germline V gene lookup returns CDR1 LGHNA and CDR2 YSLEER. With 4 bases removed from V and 1 base from J, the gap between germline ends came to 10 bases. The CDR3 is 15 amino acids. The DNA for the CDR3 is TGCGCCAGCAGCCCGAAAGGGGGGAACACCGGGGAGCTGTTTTTT. Translated: CASSPKGGNTGELFF.

Regarding this clonotype: A read error may account for a junction end that differs from germline. The J gene is TRBJ2-7, the V gene TRBV5-1, with D possibly being TRBD2 (6 bases). Germline V gene lookup returns CDR1 SGHRS and CDR2 YFSETQ. The CDR3 spans 12 residues. In DNA, the CDR3 is TGCGCCAGCAGCTTTGGAGGGGACGAGGAGTACTTC. This codes for CASSFGGDEEYF.

The rearrangement uses TRBV5-1 and TRBJ2-1, with D uncertain. Trimming stripped 4 bases from V and 7 bases from J, with 21 bases between. Germline V gives CDR1 SGHRS, CDR2 YFSETQ. This CDR3 region has 16 residues. CDR3 loop: CASSLLPAVVLNEQFF. For the CDR3, the DNA is TGCGCCAGCAGCCTACTCCCTGCGGTAGTCTTGAATGAGCAGTTCTTC.

To note about this clonotype: A much larger clone sits a single nucleotide away, making a read error possible. The rearrangement links TRBV5-4 to TRBJ2-3; 7 bases agree with TRBD2. The germline CDR1 and CDR2 sequences are SGHNT and YYREEE (reference sequence). The CDR3 has 15 amino acids. The CDR3 DNA is TGTCCCAGCAGCTTGGAGGCGGTAGCGGGAGATACGCAGTATTTT. It codes for CPSSLEAVAGDTQYF.

This chain uses TRBV20-1 with TRBJ1-4, with D maybe TRBD1 (5 bases). In germline, CDR1 is DFQATT, CDR2 SNEGSKA (reference sequence). V lost 3 bases to trimming and J lost 0 bases, with 5 bases between them. CDR3 length: 13 residues. The CDR3 bases are TGCAGTGCTAGGACAGCAACTAATGAAAAACTGTTTTTT. This codes for CSARTATNEKLFF.

On this clonotype: An end of the junction does not agree with germline; a read error may underlie this. The CDR3 loop reads CASNQEENSPLHF. The CDR3 nucleotides are TGTGCCAGCAACCAAGAAGAGAATTCACCCCTCCACTTT. The V gene is TRBV4-2, the J gene TRBJ1-6; D remains ambiguous. This CDR3 contains 13 residues. Per the germline V gene, CDR1 is LGHNA and CDR2 is YNFKEQ.

A word on this clonotype: The junction shows a germline mismatch at one end, possibly a read error. This chain links TRBV6-2 or TRBV6-3 with TRBJ2-1; D is unclear. CDR1 is MNHEY, CDR2 SVGEGT, per germline. The CDR3 is 14 amino acids. CDR3 in amino acids: CASTDWIARNELFF. Written as DNA, the CDR3 is TGTGCCAGCACCGACTGGATAGCCCGCAATGAGCTGTTCTTC.

This clonotype turned up a few times. An end of the junction differs from the germline gene, which may be a read error. V and J are TRBV4-2 and TRBJ2-2; 8 bases align to TRBD2. CDR1 and CDR2 (germline): LGHNA, YNFKEQ. This CDR3 spans 17 amino acids. Here the CDR3 DNA reads TGTGCCAGCAGCCACCTGGAGGCGGGGGGTAACACCGGGGAACTGTTTTTT. Encoded protein: CASSHLEAGGNTGELFF.

Note on this clonotype: Because it lacks the conserved phenylalanine or tryptophan at the end, this CDR3 is likely a read error. The chain combines TRBV6-5 with TRBJ1-6, with D uncertain. This CDR3 region has 13 residues. The germline gives CDR1 MNHEY, CDR2 SVGAGI. V was clipped by 0 bases and J by 4 bases, with 1 base between them. This CDR3 is CASSYSYNSPLHS. The CDR3 DNA reads TGTGCCAGCAGTTACTCATATAATTCACCCCTCCACTCT.

About this clonotype: This may be a read error, as it is one base from a much larger clone. The chain joins TRBV12-3 or TRBV12-4 to TRBJ2-4; perhaps TRBD2 as D (5 bases). This CDR3 spans 16 amino acids. The CDR3 region is CVSSLGLSGAKNIQYF. The CDR3 region has the DNA TGTGTCAGCAGTTTAGGACTCTCCGGGGCCAAAAACATTCAGTACTTC.

Remarks on this clonotype: One junction end does not reproduce the germline sequence, and a read error may be involved. This chain links TRBV11-3 with TRBJ2-3, with D perhaps TRBD1 (6 bases). This CDR3 has 14 amino acids. CDR1 and CDR2 (germline): SGHNT, YENEEA. The CDR3 reads CASNLSSGADTLYF. CDR3 bases: TGTGCCAGCAACTTAAGTTCAGGGGCAGATACGCTGTATTTT.

V usage is TRBV5-5 and J usage is TRBJ1-1; the match to TRBD1 covers 9 bases. V gave up 3 bases and J gave up 3 bases; unmatched junction bases: 12. The CDR3 has 17 amino acids. Per the germline V gene, CDR1 is SGHKS and CDR2 is YYEKEE (reference sequence). The CDR3 DNA follows: TGTGCCAGCAGCTGGGACAGGGAACGGGTAGGGTACACTGAAGCTTTCTTT. Translated, it gives CASSWDRERVGYTEAFF.

The CDR3 spells CANTEQGKANQPQYF. The CDR3 nucleotides read TGTGCCAACACCGAACAGGGTAAAGCGAATCAGCCCCAGTATTTT. The V gene is TRBV28, the J gene TRBJ1-5; weak D call: TRBD1 (6 bases). With the DNA end fitting TRBJ2-3 better, the J assignment may be wrong. The CDR3 has 15 amino acids. In germline, CDR1 is MDHEN, CDR2 SYDVKM.

This sequence joins TRBV30 and TRBJ2-3; 9 bases fit TRBD1. V dropped 2 bases and J dropped 1; count of bases not matched to a gene: 7. There are 16 residues in the CDR3. The germline V gene encodes CDR1 GTSNPN and CDR2 SVGIG (reference sequence). The DNA for the CDR3 is TGTGCCTGGAGTAGGGGGACAGGGTCTGGCACAGATACGCAGTATTTT. Translation: CAWSRGTGSGTDTQYF.